The 26 T cell receptor beta chains below were found in one sample sequenced in a study of cytomegalovirus exposure and HLA in healthy donors. Here immunoSEQ multiplex PCR was the method, and the copy in TCRdb shows in-frame clones only, minus some. The table shows tens of thousands of clones, with around nine tenths occurring only once. Specimen: PBMCs. The source of these receptors is a woman aged 18 to 35 in good health and CMV-seropositive.

Only one count was recorded for this clone. This sequence joins TRBV2 and TRBJ2-7, with D tentatively TRBD2 (7 bases). The V and J ends lost 6 bases and 3 bases respectively, with 18 bases between them. Per the germline V gene, CDR1 is SNHLY and CDR2 is FYNNEI. The CDR3 is made up of 15 amino acids. CDR3 coding DNA: TGTGCCAGCAGGGGAGGACAGCGGGGCTTCTACGAGCAGTACTTC. It is translated as CASRGGQRGFYEQYF.

The V call is TRBV29-1, the J call TRBJ2-7; tentative D call: TRBD2 (6 bases). V gave up 4 bases and J gave up 4 bases, with 14 bases separating them. Germline CDR1 reads SQVTM; CDR2 reads ANQGSEA. CDR3 length: 13 residues. This chain's CDR3 is CSVVLGGGYEQYF. CDR3 DNA: TGCAGCGTTGTGCTGGGAGGAGGGTACGAGCAGTACTTC.

V gene TRBV6-6 combines with J gene TRBJ1-1, with D possibly matching TRBD1 (6 bases). This CDR3 is built from 13 residues. The ends were cut back, 5 bases at V and 0 bases at J, with 7 bases in the middle. The germline V gene has CDR1 MNHNY and CDR2 SVGAGI (reference sequence). CDR3 bases: TGTGCCAGCAGTCAGGGGTTGAACACTGAAGCTTTCTTT. Encoded protein: CASSQGLNTEAFF.

A word on this clone: The junction departs from the called germline gene at one end, perhaps through a read error. The genes are TRBV27 and TRBJ2-1, with a possible D match to TRBD2 (6 bases). Germline CDR1 MNHEY, CDR2 SMNVEV (reference sequence). The CDR3 is 16 amino acids. The CDR3 coding sequence is TGTGCCAGCAGTAGGAAAGGGACTCTCCTCTACTATGAGCAGTTCTTC. This encodes CASSRKGTLLYYEQFF.

The V gene is TRBV20-1, the J gene TRBJ2-3; 7 nucleotides agree with TRBD2. Losses at the gene ends were 5 bases for V and 6 bases for J; bases not matched to a gene: 2. CDR1 is DFQATT, CDR2 SNEGSKA, per germline (reference sequence). The CDR3 is 11 residues long. The CDR3 spells CSASRGDTQYF. As DNA, the CDR3 is TGCAGTGCTTCGCGGGGGGATACGCAGTATTTT.

CDR3: CASSFGRGPFQLQYF. Here the CDR3 DNA reads TGTGCCAGCAGCTTCGGCCGTGGGCCATTTCAGCTCCAGTACTTC. The chain links TRBV5-6 to TRBJ2-7; D ambiguous. The germline V gene encodes CDR1 SGHDT and CDR2 YYEEEE. The CDR3 spans 15 residues. Between the trimmed V and J ends, which lost 2 bases and 10 bases, there was a span of 22 bases. The whole variable domain, remainder taken from reference TRBV5-6 and TRBJ2-7, is DAGVTQSPTHLIKTRGQQVTLRCSPKSGHDTVSWYQQALGQGPQFIFQYYEEEERQRGNFPDRFSGHQFPNYSSELNVNALLLGDSALYLCASSFGRGPFQLQYFGPGTRLTVT.

The chain is built from TRBV5-4 and TRBJ2-7, with TRBD2 matching 12 bases. The CDR3 has 15 residues. The germline V gene encodes CDR1 SGHNT and CDR2 YYREEE (reference sequence). V gave up 1 base and J gave up 5 bases; unmatched junction bases: 4. The CDR3 here is CASSLRLAGGNEQYF. CDR3 in DNA: TGTGCCAGCAGCTTGAGGCTAGCGGGGGGGAACGAGCAGTACTTC. Based on the CDR3 plus reference TRBV5-4 and TRBJ2-7, the full variable domain is ETGVTQSPTHLIKTRGQQVTLRCSSQSGHNTVSWYQQALGQGPQFIFQYYREEENGRGNFPPRFSGLQFPNYSSELNVNALELDDSALYLCASSLRLAGGNEQYFGPGTRLTVT.

The chain is built from TRBV7-9 and TRBJ1-3; D not resolved. This CDR3 is 13 amino acids long. Germline V gives CDR1 SEHNR, CDR2 FQNEAQ (reference sequence). Deletions cut 2 bases from V and 8 bases from J, with 10 bases between. CDR3 in amino acids: CASSLSESYTIYF. In DNA form, the CDR3 reads TGTGCCAGCAGCTTATCAGAATCATACACCATATATTTT.

V usage is TRBV7-9 and J usage is TRBJ2-3; 7 bases agree with TRBD2. The germline CDR1 and CDR2 sequences are SEHNR and FQNEAQ (reference sequence). This CDR3 spans 15 amino acids. V lost 4 bases, J lost 6 bases, and 10 bases stayed unmatched. This chain's CDR3 is CASSSPAGSTDTQYF. The CDR3 DNA reads as TGTGCCAGCAGCTCCCCAGCGGGATCCACTGATACGCAGTATTTT.

This clone has a single count. The chain recombines TRBV9 with TRBJ1-3; D not certain. Trimming took 0 bases from V and 4 from J, leaving 11 bases between them. Germline assignment: CDR1 SGDLS and CDR2 YYNGEE. The CDR3 totals 15 residues. CDR3 DNA: TGTGCCAGCAGCGTAGCATCCGCGGCGGGAAACACCATATATTTT. This gives the protein CASSVASAAGNTIYF.

Remarks on this clone: One end of the junction does not line up with germline, which may come from a read error. The chain employs TRBV5-8 and TRBJ1-1; D is possibly TRBD1 (5 bases). The CDR3 runs to 11 residues. From germline, CDR1 is SGHTS and CDR2 YDEGEE. The chain's CDR3 is CASRLAGNAVF. CDR3 nucleotides: TGTGCCAGCAGGTTGGCAGGGAACGCAGTCTTT.

This clone was recorded a few times. The CDR3: CASSFAGAGHGYTF. As DNA, the CDR3 is TGTGCCAGCAGTTTTGCAGGGGCCGGCCATGGCTACACCTTC. The chain recombines TRBV28 with TRBJ1-2; D possibly corresponds to TRBD1 (6 bases). The CDR3 is 14 residues long. V was clipped by 3 bases and J by 6 bases, with 14 bases between them. Germline loops: CDR1 MDHEN, CDR2 SYDVKM.

This clone has just a few counts. The chain uses TRBV4-1 and TRBJ1-3; D is undetermined. Trimming shortened V by 0 bases and J by 0 bases, and 18 bases separated the two germline ends. In germline, CDR1 is MGHRA, CDR2 YSYEKL. CDR3 length: 19 residues. CDR3: CASSQDPRPGSHSGNTIYF. The CDR3 coding sequence is TGCGCCAGCAGCCAAGACCCACGCCCCGGGTCCCACTCTGGAAACACCATATATTTT.

V and J are TRBV6-5 and TRBJ2-1; 7 bases map to TRBD2. V was pared by 5 bases and J by 8 bases, with 9 bases of the junction left unmatched. CDR3 length equals 14 residues. Germline-derived CDR1 and CDR2 are MNHEY and SVGAGI. In DNA, the CDR3 is TGTGCCAGCAGTCCCCGGGACTACTATCATGAGCAGTTCTTC. Amino acids: CASSPRDYYHEQFF.

The gene calls are TRBV28 and TRBJ2-3; 8 bases agree with TRBD1. There are 16 residues in the CDR3. The V and J ends lost 4 bases and 2 bases, in that order; junction bases with no gene match: 8. Germline V gene lookup returns CDR1 MDHEN and CDR2 SYDVKM. DNA of the CDR3: TGTGCCAGCAGTTCGATCGGGACAGGAGACACAGATACGCAGTATTTT. It encodes CASSSIGTGDTDTQYF.

The table lists this clone with a count of one. The V call is TRBV29-1, the J call TRBJ2-5; the match to TRBD2 covers 10 bases. Trimming removed 4 bases from V and 5 bases from J; junction bases left unmatched: 4. The CDR3 runs 13 residues. CDR1 SQVTM and CDR2 ANQGSEA come from the germline V gene. DNA of the CDR3: TGCAGCGTTGCTAGCGGGAGTGGGGAGACCCAGTACTTC. Its translation is CSVASGSGETQYF.

The chain combines TRBV19 with TRBJ1-4; the D gene is possibly TRBD1 (6 bases). V gave up 7 bases and J gave up 3 bases, with 15 bases separating them. CDR3 size: 15 residues. The germline V gene encodes CDR1 LNHDA and CDR2 SQIVND (reference sequence). The CDR3 nucleotides read TGTGCCAGTAACTTTGGGACAAGATCTAATGAAAAACTGTTTTTT. This codes for CASNFGTRSNEKLFF.

V and J are TRBV15 and TRBJ1-6, with D unclear. The CDR3 totals 16 residues. In germline, CDR1 is LNHNV, CDR2 YYDKDF (reference sequence). V was trimmed by 3 bases and J by 0 bases, leaving 9 bases between them. CDR3 DNA: TGTGCCACCAGCAGGGCAAGGAGCTCCTATAATTCACCCCTCCACTTT. As protein: CATSRARSSYNSPLHF.

The rearrangement links TRBV5-6 to TRBJ2-3; TRBD2 matches 8 bases. Losses at the gene ends were 3 bases for V and 4 bases for J; bases not matched to a gene: 13. The CDR3 covers 17 residues. The V gene's germline CDR1 is SGHDT and CDR2 YYEEEE. CDR3 residues: CASSSTRESGGADTQYF. The CDR3 DNA sequence: TGTGCCAGCAGCTCCACCCGGGAAAGCGGGGGAGCAGATACGCAGTATTTT.

The rearrangement links TRBV23-1 to TRBJ2-1; 8 nucleotides match TRBD2. TRBV23-1 is flagged as an ORF with uncertain function. The CDR3 spans 15 residues. V lost 7 bases, J lost 6 bases, and 11 bases stayed unmatched. The CDR3 region is CASNVGRGLGNEQFF. The CDR3 coding sequence is TGCGCCAGCAACGTCGGGAGGGGTTTGGGCAATGAGCAGTTCTTC.

This rearrangement joins TRBV19 to TRBJ2-1, with 12 bases matching TRBD2. V lost 3 bases to trimming and J lost 4 bases; unmatched junction nucleotides: 7. The CDR3 is 17 amino acids. In germline, CDR1 is LNHDA, CDR2 SQIVND (reference sequence). The CDR3 here is CASSIPLTSGGYNEQFF. CDR3 sequence (DNA): TGTGCCAGTAGTATTCCCTTGACTAGCGGGGGATACAATGAGCAGTTCTTC.

The rearrangement uses TRBV4-3 and TRBJ2-5; 7 positions agree with TRBD1. The length of the CDR3 is 15 residues. Germline CDR1 and CDR2: LGHNA and YSLEER. After removal of 4 bases from V and 5 bases from J, the junction contained 10 bases not matched to a gene. The CDR3 DNA sequence: TGCGCCAGCAGCCCCAGCGCAGGGGGTGGGGAGACCCAGTACTTC. As protein: CASSPSAGGGETQYF.

This chain joins TRBV9 and TRBJ2-7, with a possible D match to TRBD2 (7 bases). The CDR3 length is 13 residues. CDR1 is SGDLS and CDR2 is YYNGEE in the germline V gene. V lost 0 bases and J lost 6, with 10 bases in between. The CDR3 is CASSVGGGAEQYF. CDR3 nucleotides: TGTGCCAGCAGCGTAGGAGGGGGGGCCGAGCAGTACTTC.

V usage is TRBV6-6 and J usage is TRBJ2-2, with 9 bases lining up with TRBD2. CDR3 length: 15 residues. Germline V gene lookup returns CDR1 MNHNY and CDR2 SVGAGI (reference sequence). V lost 8 bases, J lost 4 bases, and 8 bases stayed unmatched. CDR3 in DNA: TGTGCCAGCCAACTGGGTAGCGGGAGCACCGGGGAGCTGTTTTTT. Translation: CASQLGSGSTGELFF.

This rearrangement joins TRBV5-1 to TRBJ2-7; no firm D call. CDR1 and CDR2 (germline): SGHRS, YFSETQ. V lost 1 base, J lost 0 bases, and 11 bases lay in between. CDR3 size: 15 residues. The CDR3 coding sequence is TGCGCCAGCAGCTTGATCTCAGATCTCTCCTACGAGCAGTACTTC. It yields the protein CASSLISDLSYEQYF.

The chain carries TRBV10-1 and TRBJ2-3; D not resolved. Germline CDR1 and CDR2: WNHNN and SYGVQD (reference sequence). The germline V and J ends were trimmed by 3 bases and 2 bases, with 9 bases remaining between them. CDR3 size: 14 residues. The CDR3 region is CASSDQYNTDTQYF. CDR3 DNA: TGCGCCAGCAGTGACCAGTACAACACAGATACGCAGTATTTT.